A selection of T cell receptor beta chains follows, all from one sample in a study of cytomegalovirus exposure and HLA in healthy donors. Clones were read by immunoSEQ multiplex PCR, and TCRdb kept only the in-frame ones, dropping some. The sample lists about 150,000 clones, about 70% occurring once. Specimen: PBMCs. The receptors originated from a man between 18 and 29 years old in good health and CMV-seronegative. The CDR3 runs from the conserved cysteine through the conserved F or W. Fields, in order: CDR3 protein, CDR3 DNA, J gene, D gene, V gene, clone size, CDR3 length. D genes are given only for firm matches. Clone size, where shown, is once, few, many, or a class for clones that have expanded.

CASIATQGALTTEAFF	TGTGCCAGCATTGCGACACAGGGGGCGTTGACCACTGAAGCTTTCTTT	TRBJ1-1	TRBD1	TRBV7-6	NA	16
CASSIRDRELAEQFF	TGTGCCAGCAGCATACGGGACAGGGAGTTGGCTGAGCAGTTCTTC	TRBJ2-1	TRBD1	TRBV5-4	NA	15
CASSLGGISTNEKLFF	TGTGCCAGCAGCTTGGGAGGGATTTCAACTAATGAAAAACTGTTTTTT	TRBJ1-4	NA	TRBV7-9	NA	16
CASSAKIGTPGGYTF	TGTGCCAGCAGCGCCAAGATTGGGACACCTGGGGGCTACACCTTC	TRBJ1-2	NA	TRBV9	NA	15
CASTTRGGDYGYTF	TGTGCCAGCACCACGAGAGGGGGGGACTATGGCTACACCTTC	TRBJ1-2	NA	TRBV6-1	NA	14
CASSPEWGHSTDTQYF	TGCGCCAGCAGCCCCGAATGGGGGCATAGCACAGATACGCAGTATTTT	TRBJ2-3	NA	TRBV5-1	NA	16
CAWSEMTGFGEKLFF	TGTGCCTGGAGTGAAATGACAGGGTTCGGAGAAAAACTGTTTTTT	TRBJ1-4	TRBD1	TRBV30	NA	15
CASSRTGTGGTEAFF	TGTGCCAGCAGCCGGACCGGGACAGGGGGTACTGAAGCTTTCTTT	TRBJ1-1	TRBD1	TRBV11-3	once	15
CASRAGQGNYGYTF	TGTGCCAGCAGGGCGGGACAGGGGAACTATGGCTACACCTTC	TRBJ1-2	TRBD1	TRBV6-5	NA	14
CASSDKRDTGTQYF	TGTGCCAGCAGTGACAAGAGGGACACAGGTACGCAGTATTTT	TRBJ2-3	NA	TRBV6-4	NA	14
CSVPRQGNEQFF	TGCAGCGTTCCACGACAGGGCAATGAGCAGTTCTTC	TRBJ2-1	TRBD1	TRBV29-1	few	12
CASGLETGTEAFF	TGTGCTAGTGGTTTGGAGACAGGCACTGAAGCTTTCTTT	TRBJ1-1	NA	TRBV12-5	once	13
CASRLNGGVVSGELFF	TGCGCCAGCAGGCTTAACGGGGGTGTTGTGTCCGGGGAGCTGTTTTTT	TRBJ2-2	NA	TRBV4-1	NA	16
CASSMEGREGNTIYF	TGCGCCAGCAGTATGGAGGGCAGGGAAGGAAACACCATATATTTT	TRBJ1-3	NA	TRBV5-1	NA	15
CASSPYLGGGRGNEQFF	TGCGCCAGCAGCCCCTACCTAGGGGGGGGGAGGGGCAATGAGCAGTTCTTC	TRBJ2-1	NA	TRBV4-3	few	17
CASSASDRGGYEQYF	TGTGCCAGCAGTGCATCGGACAGGGGTGGCTACGAGCAGTACTTC	TRBJ2-7	TRBD1	TRBV25-1	NA	15
CSFRMGPQQQFF	TGCAGCTTCAGAATGGGGCCCCAGCAGCAGTTCTTC	TRBJ2-1	NA	TRBV29-1	NA	12
CASSLSSNQPQHF	TGTGCCAGCAGTTTGAGTAGCAATCAGCCCCAGCATTTT	TRBJ1-5	NA	TRBV27	NA	13
CASSLAAGLDQPQHF	TGTGCCAGCAGCTTAGCGGCAGGGTTGGATCAGCCCCAGCATTTT	TRBJ1-5	NA	TRBV7-2	NA	15
CASAYYTGELFF	TGTGCCAGCGCCTACTACACCGGGGAGCTGTTTTTT	TRBJ2-2	NA	TRBV18	NA	12
CASSLEGQLNSPLHF	TGCGCCAGCAGCTTGGAGGGACAGCTGAATTCACCCCTCCACTTT	TRBJ1-6	TRBD1	TRBV5-1	NA	15
CASRYRGGGYTF	TGTGCCAGCAGGTACAGGGGTGGAGGCTACACCTTC	TRBJ1-2	TRBD1	TRBV6-1	NA	12
CASNLGQVYSNQPQHF	TGTGCCAGTAATCTCGGACAGGTTTATAGCAATCAGCCCCAGCATTTT	TRBJ1-5	TRBD1	TRBV19	once	16
CASSLDLGAPNGYTF	TGTGCCAGCAGCTTAGATCTGGGGGCGCCGAATGGCTACACCTTC	TRBJ1-2	NA	TRBV11-2	few	15
CASGRGDTGELFF	TGTGCCAGCGGTCGGGGAGACACCGGGGAGCTGTTTTTT	TRBJ2-2	NA	TRBV7-2	few	13
CASSLAGMNTEAFF	TGCGCCAGCAGCTTGGCGGGGATGAACACTGAAGCTTTCTTT	TRBJ1-1	NA	TRBV5-1	NA	14
CASSFRGSGTASNQPQHF	TGTGCCAGCAGCTTTAGGGGCTCCGGGACAGCTAGCAATCAGCCCCAGCATTTT	TRBJ1-5	TRBD1	TRBV7-8	few	18
CASSLEASGSYNEQFF	TGTGCCAGCAGCTTAGAGGCTAGCGGGAGTTACAATGAGCAGTTCTTC	TRBJ2-1	TRBD2	TRBV7-6	NA	16
CASSSGSGTGAYYGYTF	TGCGCCAGCAGCTCGGGATCCGGGACAGGAGCCTACTATGGCTACACCTTC	TRBJ1-2	TRBD1	TRBV5-1	NA	17
CASSLGAERGYEQFF	TGTGCCAGCAGTTTAGGGGCGGAAAGAGGATATGAGCAGTTCTTC	TRBJ2-1	NA	TRBV28	once	15
CASSSTTGELFF	TGTGCCAGCAGCTCCACTACCGGGGAGCTGTTTTTT	TRBJ2-2	NA	TRBV7-3	once	12
CASSLRVQGTTSVTGELFF	TGTGCCAGCAGCTTAAGGGTGCAGGGGACAACGAGTGTCACCGGGGAGCTGTTTTTT	TRBJ2-2	NA	TRBV11-2	NA	19
CASTPDRGYGYTF	TGTGCCAGTACTCCGGACAGGGGGTATGGCTACACCTTC	TRBJ1-2	TRBD1	TRBV19	NA	13